The 30 T cell receptor beta chains below come from one sample, sequenced in a study of shared clonotypes between healthy human individuals. Profiling relied on immunoSEQ multiplex PCR, and the TCRdb table lists in-frame clones only, not all of them. The sample yields fewer than 700,000 clones, just over 75% seen once. The specimen was PBMCs. These receptors all stem from a woman in her forties in good health. Some clones in this sample may be carry-over from other donors' samples.

The chain has TRBV4-1 and TRBJ1-5, with D possibly being TRBD1 (5 bases). Germline loops: CDR1 MGHRA, CDR2 YSYEKL. There are 15 residues in the CDR3. Trimming pared 1 base from V and 2 bases from J, leaving 9 bases between. CDR3 nucleotide sequence: TGCGCCAGCAGCCAAGGCGGGACGGGCAATCAGCCCCAGCATTTT. It encodes CASSQGGTGNQPQHF.

Regarding this clone: Given a far larger clone just one base away, this is likely a sequencing read error. Additional DNA sequences in this sample encode the identical CDR3. This chain's CDR3 is CASSQEAGTGGETQYF. The CDR3, as DNA: TGCGCCAGCAGCCAAGAAGCCGGGACAGGCGGTGAGACCCAATACTTC. The chain joins TRBV4-3 to TRBJ2-5; 8 bases match TRBD1. The germline V gene encodes CDR1 LGHNA and CDR2 YSLEER. The CDR3 has 16 residues.

The chain joins TRBV6-1 to TRBJ2-5, with 9 bases aligning to TRBD1. The CDR3 has 14 residues. With 6 bases clipped from V and 2 bases from J, the junction kept 4 bases outside the gene matches. Germline assignment: CDR1 MNHNS and CDR2 SASEGT. In DNA, the CDR3 is TGTGCCAGCAGCAAGGACAGGGGTCAAGAGACCCAGTACTTC. Residues: CASSKDRGQETQYF.

The V gene is TRBV2, the J gene TRBJ2-6, with D uncertain. The germline V gene encodes CDR1 SNHLY and CDR2 FYNNEI. This CDR3 comprises 14 residues. The V and J ends lost 5 bases and 1 base respectively, with 6 bases between them. CDR3 sequence reads: CASSRESGANVLTF. The CDR3 nucleotides are TGTGCCAGCAGTCGAGAATCTGGGGCCAACGTCCTGACTTTC. Based on the CDR3 plus reference TRBV2 and TRBJ2-6, the full variable domain is EPEVTQTPSHQVTQMGQEVILRCVPISNHLYFYWYRQILGQKVEFLVSFYNNEISEKSEIFDDQFSVERPDGSNFTLKIRSTKLEDSAMYFCASSRESGANVLTFGAGSRLTVL.

Concerning this clone itself: Other DNA sequences in this specimen translate into the identical CDR3. The chain combines TRBV9 with TRBJ1-5, with D perhaps matching TRBD1 (5 bases). This CDR3 is built from 14 residues. Trimming took off 3 bases at V and 0 bases at J, with 7 bases between the two ends. The germline gives CDR1 SGDLS, CDR2 YYNGEE. CDR3 region: CASSAQGSNQPQHF. The CDR3 coding sequence is TGTGCCAGCAGCGCCCAGGGTAGCAATCAGCCCCAGCATTTT. Combining the CDR3 with reference TRBV9 and TRBJ1-5 gives the whole variable domain DSGVTQTPKHLITATGQRVTLRCSPRSGDLSVYWYQQSLDQGLQFLIQYYNGEERAKGNILERFSAQQFPDLHSELNLSSLELGDSALYFCASSAQGSNQPQHFGDGTRLSIL.

This sequence joins TRBV7-3 and TRBJ2-3, with D perhaps matching TRBD1 or TRBD2 (5 bases each). Between the trimmed V and J ends, which lost 4 bases and 1 base, there was a span of 18 bases. There are 17 residues in the CDR3. Per germline, CDR1 SGHTA and CDR2 FQGTGA. CDR3 in amino acids: CASSSGPQGAGTDTQYF. The CDR3 DNA reads as TGTGCCAGCAGCTCGGGACCGCAAGGGGCCGGCACAGATACGCAGTATTTT. The full variable domain, rest sourced from reference TRBV7-3 and TRBJ2-3, is GAGVSQTPSNKVTEKGKYVELRCDPISGHTALYWYRQSLGQGPEFLIYFQGTGAADDSGLPNDRFFAVRPEGSVSTLKIQRTERGDSAVYLCASSSGPQGAGTDTQYFGPGTRLTVL.

This chain connects TRBV23-1 to TRBJ1-5; 7 bases align to TRBD1. TRBV23-1 is classed as an ORF, of uncertain function. After removal of 4 bases from V and 4 bases from J, the junction contained 4 bases not matched to a gene. This CDR3 contains 14 residues. CDR3 loop: CASSLSRGNQPQHF. CDR3 DNA: TGCGCCAGCAGTCTTTCCAGGGGGAATCAGCCCCAGCATTTT.

This chain uses TRBV28 with TRBJ2-5; D might be TRBD2 (5 bases). Germline V gene data show CDR1 as MDHEN and CDR2 as SYDVKM. The CDR3 contains 14 residues. V was cut by 1 base and J by 2 bases, with 8 bases left in between. The CDR3, as DNA: TGTGCCAGCAGTTTATCGGGAATTCAAGAGACCCAGTACTTC. It specifies CASSLSGIQETQYF.

V gene TRBV18 combines with J gene TRBJ1-4, with no clear D. This CDR3 is 15 amino acids long. With 0 bases removed from V and 6 bases from J, the gap between germline ends came to 11 bases. Per the germline V gene, CDR1 is KGHSH and CDR2 is LQKENI. CDR3 in DNA: TGTGCCAGCTCACCACCGTCAGAGTTGGATGAAAAACTGTTTTTT. Translation gives CASSPPSELDEKLFF.

The chain couples TRBV19 to TRBJ1-1; no clear D gene. The CDR3 length is 16 residues. Germline CDR1 is LNHDA and CDR2 is SQIVND (reference sequence). Trimming shortened V by 8 bases and J by 3 bases, and 22 bases separated the two germline ends. As DNA, the CDR3 is TGTGCCAGTCATGGACGGGCCCCAAAGTGGGACACTGAAGCTTTCTTT. Protein product: CASHGRAPKWDTEAFF. The full variable domain, with the rest looked up from reference TRBV19 and TRBJ1-1, is DGGITQSPKYLFRKEGQNVTLSCEQNLNHDAMYWYRQDPGQGLRLIYYSQIVNDFQKGDIAEGYSVSREKKESFPLTVTSAQKNPTAFYLCASHGRAPKWDTEAFFGQGTRLTVV.

This clone was seen a handful of times. The CDR3 DNA reads as TGTGCCAGCAGCGACAATTTGAGCAATCAGCCCCAGCATTTT. Encoded protein: CASSDNLSNQPQHF. The chain combines TRBV28 with TRBJ1-5; D remains unclear. V lost 6 bases, J lost 1 base, and 10 bases lay in between. Per germline, CDR1 MDHEN and CDR2 SYDVKM. The CDR3 extends over 14 amino acids.

The CDR3 DNA reads as TGCAGCGTCACCCGGCGGGACAGTTTGGAGCAGTACTTC. Translating it yields CSVTRRDSLEQYF. This chain joins TRBV29-1 and TRBJ2-7; TRBD1 might be the D (7 bases). The germline V gene has CDR1 SQVTM and CDR2 ANQGSEA. The CDR3 sequence is 13 residues long. The V and J ends lost 6 bases and 7 bases respectively, with 19 bases between them.

The rearrangement uses TRBV7-3 and TRBJ2-5, with a possible D match to TRBD2 (6 bases). The CDR3 sequence is 14 residues long. V lost 5 bases, J lost 5 bases, and 15 bases lay in between. The V gene's germline CDR1 is SGHTA and CDR2 FQGTGA. Here the CDR3 reads CASSPRAAGETQYF. CDR3 coding DNA: TGTGCCAGCAGCCCTAGGGCCGCGGGGGAGACCCAGTACTTC. Drawing the rest from reference TRBV7-3 and TRBJ2-5, the complete variable domain is GAGVSQTPSNKVTEKGKYVELRCDPISGHTALYWYRQSLGQGPEFLIYFQGTGAADDSGLPNDRFFAVRPEGSVSTLKIQRTERGDSAVYLCASSPRAAGETQYFGPGTRLLVL.

The chain is built from TRBV18 and TRBJ1-1; D remains ambiguous. The germline CDR1 and CDR2 sequences are KGHSH and LQKENI. There are 15 residues in the CDR3. Trimming cost V 6 bases and J 1 base, with 15 bases left between them. The CDR3 nucleotides are TGTGCCAGCTCCCTCTTTTCGGGTGGGAACACTGAAGCTTTCTTT. Protein: CASSLFSGGNTEAFF.

This sequence joins TRBV6-1 and TRBJ2-1; D might be TRBD1 (6 bases). CDR3 size: 14 residues. Germline assignment: CDR1 MNHNS and CDR2 SASEGT. Trimming stripped 4 bases from V and 6 bases from J, with 13 bases between. CDR3 in amino acids: CASSAYQGSNEQFF. The CDR3 bases are TGTGCCAGCAGTGCATACCAGGGGTCCAATGAGCAGTTCTTC.

This sequence joins TRBV28 and TRBJ2-7, with D possibly TRBD1 on 6 matching bases. The germline V and J ends were trimmed by 3 bases and 1 base, with 10 bases remaining between them. This CDR3 region has 14 residues. CDR1 is MDHEN, CDR2 SYDVKM, per germline. The CDR3 DNA reads as TGTGCCAGCAGTTTGTGGACAGAATCCTACGAGCAGTACTTC. Amino acid sequence: CASSLWTESYEQYF.

The table lists this clone with many counts. The chain recombines TRBV7-2 with TRBJ2-1, with D possibly TRBD2 on 5 matching bases. The V gene's germline CDR1 is SGHTA and CDR2 FQGNSA. Trimming took off 5 bases at V and 6 bases at J, with 14 bases between the two ends. The CDR3 covers 14 residues. The CDR3 nucleotides are TGTGCCAGCAGCGTCACCGGGATCAGCAATGAGCAGTTCTTC. Its protein product is CASSVTGISNEQFF.

The gene calls are TRBV27 and TRBJ1-5; no definite D call. The CDR3 is 14 amino acids. V was trimmed by 10 bases and J by 4 bases, leaving 17 bases between them. CDR1 is MNHEY, CDR2 SMNVEV, per germline (reference sequence). The CDR3 DNA reads TGTGCCACCAAGACCCAGGCGGGAAATCAGCCCCAGCATTTT. Residues: CATKTQAGNQPQHF.

The rearrangement uses TRBV6-1 and TRBJ2-5; 13 nucleotides match TRBD2. The germline V gene has CDR1 MNHNS and CDR2 SASEGT. This CDR3 is built from 16 residues. Trimming cost V 0 bases and J 8 bases; bases outside gene matches: 6. CDR3 residues: CASSEAWTSGSRTQYF. As DNA, the CDR3 is TGTGCCAGCAGTGAAGCTTGGACTAGCGGGAGCAGAACCCAGTACTTC.

The chain combines TRBV9 with TRBJ2-1, with D perhaps TRBD2 (6 bases). The CDR3 sequence is 16 residues long. The V gene's germline CDR1 is SGDLS and CDR2 YYNGEE. Trimming removed 2 bases from V and 8 bases from J, with 20 bases in between. CDR3 sequence (DNA): TGTGCCAGCAGCGTGGGTTGGGACGGTGGAGGGTATGAGCAGTTCTTC. It translates to CASSVGWDGGGYEQFF.

This clone was picked up many times. V usage is TRBV4-3 and J usage is TRBJ2-7, with D unclear. Germline CDR1 is LGHNA and CDR2 is YSLEER. The CDR3 is 14 amino acids. The V end was cut by 1 base, the J end by 1 base, with 8 bases between. As DNA, the CDR3 is TGCGCCAGCAGCCAAGGGCTGGGATCCTACGAGCAGTACTTC. It encodes CASSQGLGSYEQYF.

A few counts support this clone. The same CDR3 arises from other DNA sequences in this sample as well. The chain combines TRBV5-1 with TRBJ2-7; 8 nucleotides match TRBD1. The CDR3 is made up of 15 amino acids. The V and J ends lost 4 bases and 3 bases, in that order; junction bases with no gene match: 9. Germline loops: CDR1 SGHRS, CDR2 YFSETQ. CDR3 DNA: TGCGCCAGCAGCCTTAGACAGGGGTTGGGCTACGAGCAGTACTTC. Protein: CASSLRQGLGYEQYF.

The rearrangement joins TRBV2 to TRBJ1-6; no definite D call. This CDR3 has 15 amino acids. Germline V gene data show CDR1 as SNHLY and CDR2 as FYNNEI. In DNA, the CDR3 is TGTGTCACCTCTCGGAGGAGCTCCTATAATTCACCCCTCCACTTT. Protein sequence: CVTSRRSSYNSPLHF.

This chain uses TRBV6-5 with TRBJ2-3, with a weak D call TRBD2 (5 bases). Trimming pared 2 bases from V and 7 bases from J, leaving 16 bases between. Germline V gene data show CDR1 as MNHEY and CDR2 as SVGAGI. This CDR3 spans 15 amino acids. This CDR3 reads CASSYMSGSENTQYF. The DNA for the CDR3 is TGTGCCAGCAGTTACATGTCGGGGTCCGAAAATACGCAGTATTTT.

The V gene is TRBV2, the J gene TRBJ2-4, with 13 positions matching TRBD2. Germline V lookup: CDR1 SNHLY, CDR2 FYNNEI. The CDR3 is 14 amino acids. The junction had 5 bases not matched to a gene; V was cut back by 7 bases and J by 8 bases. As DNA, the CDR3 is TGTGCCAGCACCGGGACTAGCGGGACGGACATTCAGTACTTC. Protein product: CASTGTSGTDIQYF. The full variable domain, rest sourced from reference TRBV2 and TRBJ2-4, is EPEVTQTPSHQVTQMGQEVILRCVPISNHLYFYWYRQILGQKVEFLVSFYNNEISEKSEIFDDQFSVERPDGSNFTLKIRSTKLEDSAMYFCASTGTSGTDIQYFGAGTRLSVL.

The chain couples TRBV7-8 to TRBJ1-1, with TRBD1 as a possible D gene (5 bases). Trimming removed 6 bases from V and 0 bases from J, with 14 bases in between. The CDR3 length is 15 residues. Germline V gene lookup returns CDR1 SGHVS and CDR2 FQNEAQ. The CDR3 loop is CASRPLSTVNTEAFF. The CDR3 DNA reads TGTGCCAGCAGACCACTTTCGACAGTGAACACTGAAGCTTTCTTT.

This sequence joins TRBV5-1 and TRBJ1-4; the match to TRBD1 covers 7 bases. The ends lost 4 bases at V and 4 bases at J; junction bases unmatched: 10. The length of the CDR3 is 16 residues. CDR1 is SGHRS and CDR2 is YFSETQ in the germline V gene. The CDR3 DNA follows: TGCGCCAGCAGCCCGAGGGGGACAGTAGGTAATGAAAAACTGTTTTTT. The encoded protein is CASSPRGTVGNEKLFF.

The V call is TRBV5-1, the J call TRBJ2-1; TRBD1 matches 8 bases. The CDR3 extends over 15 amino acids. The V and J ends lost 0 bases and 5 bases, in that order; junction bases with no gene match: 4. CDR1 SGHRS and CDR2 YFSETQ come from the germline V gene. CDR3 region: CASSLGTGYNNEQFF. The CDR3 bases are TGCGCCAGCAGCTTGGGGACAGGGTACAACAATGAGCAGTTCTTC. Using reference TRBV5-1 and TRBJ2-1 for the parts outside the CDR3, the full variable domain is KAGVTQTPRYLIKTRGQQVTLSCSPISGHRSVSWYQQTPGQGLQFLFEYFSETQRNKGNFPGRFSGRQFSNSRSEMNVSTLELGDSALYLCASSLGTGYNNEQFFGPGTRLTVL.

This sequence joins TRBV19 and TRBJ1-3; D unclear. Germline V gives CDR1 LNHDA, CDR2 SQIVND (reference sequence). Trimming shortened V by 3 bases and J by 2 bases, and 11 bases separated the two germline ends. The CDR3 spans 15 residues. The CDR3 region is CASSIVVEPGNTIYF. In DNA, the CDR3 is TGTGCCAGTAGTATCGTGGTAGAGCCTGGAAACACCATATATTTT.

The chain couples TRBV7-2 to TRBJ2-7; 10 bases align to TRBD1. CDR1 and CDR2 from the germline V gene are SGHTA and FQGNSA. The CDR3 loop spans 15 amino acids. Trimming removed 5 bases from V and 3 bases from J; junction bases left unmatched: 7. CDR3: CASSRRDRGYYEQYF. CDR3 bases: TGTGCCAGCAGCCGGCGGGACAGGGGTTACTACGAGCAGTACTTC.